This is a list of T cell receptor beta chains from one sample in a study of multiple sclerosis patients with progressive multifocal leukoencephalopathy. The repertoire was sequenced with immunoSEQ multiplex PCR; TCRdb's copy has only in-frame clones and lacks some. Here the sample spans 25,000 to 30,000 clones, under 90% being singletons. The specimen was PBMCs, collected from a patient treated with natalizumab. The source of these receptors is a human donor with multiple sclerosis. The conserved cysteine and the conserved F or W are not part of the CDR3 here. Each record gives: V gene, CDR3 protein.

TRBV19	ATTWANSGNTIY
TRBV18	ASSRASDSNQPQH
TRBV7-9	ASSPGTGRAF
TRBV4-3	ASSQDKGREQF
TRBV12-5	ASGPRLAGGPNEQY
TRBV5-1	ASSGLPNTEAF
TRBV7-2	ASSPGRVFDEQY
TRBV6-5	ASRLGQGIYEQY
TRBV18	ASSPRGGLAAF
TRBV4-1	ASSRGRGTEAF
TRBV30	AWSEDNQGYGYT
TRBV6-1	ASSELGGGDEQF
TRBV7-6	ASSPRRGQRYEQY
TRBV6-4	ASSDSLQGVGYEQY
TRBV6-6	ASRQGRGGEGYT
TRBV28	ASSPPPGGRADTQY
TRBV15	ATSLGQTNQPQH
TRBV6-5	ASSYSQLADTQY
TRBV7-2	ASSSTGTGFGEQY
TRBV4-3	ASSQDRANYGGYT
TRBV9	ASSVGGGRTDTQY
TRBV9	ASSVSSGGYNEQF
TRBV30	AWNKGGQPNEKLF
TRBV6-5	ASSPGTPWGEKLF
TRBV7-8	ASSYRAGVDQPQH
TRBV2	ASSEVPGARDEQY
TRBV27	ASSPSGGNEKLF
TRBV5-6	ASSLESGYNEQF
TRBV27	ASRVFDRTSYEQY
TRBV10-1	ASSEPSGRANTGELF
TRBV9	ASSGTSGYGYT
TRBV5-5	ASNPGTSASYEQY
TRBV7-2	ASRASSQSVLGEQY
TRBV6-1	ASTSIAGQDYGYT
TRBV6-6	ASSGQGVSYEQY
TRBV5-6	ASSSLTGGRHNEQF
TRBV27	ASSLPNQPQH
TRBV9	ASSVGSLGLNEQF
TRBV5-5	ASSPVGSAEAF
TRBV5-6	ASSLHRSGYTEAF
TRBV6-5	ASSPSYEQY
TRBV6-4	ASSDSPRNYGYT